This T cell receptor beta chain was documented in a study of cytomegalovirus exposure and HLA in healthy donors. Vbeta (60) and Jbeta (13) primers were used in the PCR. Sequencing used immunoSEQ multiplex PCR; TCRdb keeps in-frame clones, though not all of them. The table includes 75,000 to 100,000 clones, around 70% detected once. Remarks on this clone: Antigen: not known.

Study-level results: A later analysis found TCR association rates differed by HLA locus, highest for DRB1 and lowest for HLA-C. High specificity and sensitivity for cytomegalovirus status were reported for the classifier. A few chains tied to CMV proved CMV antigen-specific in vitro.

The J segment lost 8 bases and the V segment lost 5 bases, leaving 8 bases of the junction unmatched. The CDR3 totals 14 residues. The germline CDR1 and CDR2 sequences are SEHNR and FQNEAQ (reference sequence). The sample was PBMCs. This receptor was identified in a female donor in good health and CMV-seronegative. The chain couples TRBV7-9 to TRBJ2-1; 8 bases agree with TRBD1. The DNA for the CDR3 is TGTGCCAGCAGCACGGGACAGGTTATCGATGAGCAGTTCTTC. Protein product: CASSTGQVIDEQFF. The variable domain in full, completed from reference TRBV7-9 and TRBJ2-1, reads DTGVSQNPRHKITKRGQNVTFRCDPISEHNRLYWYRQTLGQGPEFLTYFQNEAQLEKSRLLSDRFSAERPKGSFSTLEIQRTEQGDSAMYLCASSTGQVIDEQFFGPGTRLTVL.